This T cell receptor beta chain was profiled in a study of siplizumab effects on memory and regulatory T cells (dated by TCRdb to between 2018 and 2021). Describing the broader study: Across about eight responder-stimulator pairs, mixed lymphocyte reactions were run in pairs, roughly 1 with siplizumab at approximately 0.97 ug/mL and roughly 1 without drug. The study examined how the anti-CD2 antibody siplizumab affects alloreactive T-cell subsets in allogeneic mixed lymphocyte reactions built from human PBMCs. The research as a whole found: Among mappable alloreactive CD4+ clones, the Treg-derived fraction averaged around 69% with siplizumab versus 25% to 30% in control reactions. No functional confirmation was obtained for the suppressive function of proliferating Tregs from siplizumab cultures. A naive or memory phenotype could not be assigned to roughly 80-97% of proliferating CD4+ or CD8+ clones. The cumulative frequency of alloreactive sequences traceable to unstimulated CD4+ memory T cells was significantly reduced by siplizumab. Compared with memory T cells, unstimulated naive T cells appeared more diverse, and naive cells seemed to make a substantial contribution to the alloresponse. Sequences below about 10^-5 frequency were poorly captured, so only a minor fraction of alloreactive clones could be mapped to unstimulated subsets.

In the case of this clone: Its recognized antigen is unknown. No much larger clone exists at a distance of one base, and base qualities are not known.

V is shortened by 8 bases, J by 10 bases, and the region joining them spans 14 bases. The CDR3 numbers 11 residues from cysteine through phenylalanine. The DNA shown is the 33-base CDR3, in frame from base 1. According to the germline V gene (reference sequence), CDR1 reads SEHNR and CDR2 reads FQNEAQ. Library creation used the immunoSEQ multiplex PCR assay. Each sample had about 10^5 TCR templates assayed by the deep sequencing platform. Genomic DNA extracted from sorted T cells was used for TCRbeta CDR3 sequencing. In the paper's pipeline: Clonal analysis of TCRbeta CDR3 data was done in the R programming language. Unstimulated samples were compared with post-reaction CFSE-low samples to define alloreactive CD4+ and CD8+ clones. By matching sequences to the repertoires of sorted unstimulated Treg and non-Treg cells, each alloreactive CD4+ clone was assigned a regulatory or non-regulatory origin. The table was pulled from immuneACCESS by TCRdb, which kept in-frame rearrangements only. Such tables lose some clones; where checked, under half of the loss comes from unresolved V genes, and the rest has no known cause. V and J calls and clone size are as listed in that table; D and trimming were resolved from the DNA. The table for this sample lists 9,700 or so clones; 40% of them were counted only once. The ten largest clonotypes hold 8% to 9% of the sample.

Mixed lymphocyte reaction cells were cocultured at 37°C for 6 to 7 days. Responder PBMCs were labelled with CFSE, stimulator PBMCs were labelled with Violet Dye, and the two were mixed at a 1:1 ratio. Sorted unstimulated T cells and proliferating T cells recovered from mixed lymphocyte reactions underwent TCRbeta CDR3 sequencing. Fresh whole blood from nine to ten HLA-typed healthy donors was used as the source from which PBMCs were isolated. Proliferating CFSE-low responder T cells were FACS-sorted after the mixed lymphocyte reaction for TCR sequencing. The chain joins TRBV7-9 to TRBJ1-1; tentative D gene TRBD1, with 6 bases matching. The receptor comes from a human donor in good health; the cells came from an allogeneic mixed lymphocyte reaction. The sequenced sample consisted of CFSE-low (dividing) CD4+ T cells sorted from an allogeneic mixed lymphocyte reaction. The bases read TGTGCCAGCTCCCGCGGGGGCGCAGCTTTCTTT. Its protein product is CASSRGGAAFF. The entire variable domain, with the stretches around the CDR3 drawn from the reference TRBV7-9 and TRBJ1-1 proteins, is DTGVSQNPRHKITKRGQNVTFRCDPISEHNRLYWYRQTLGQGPEFLTYFQNEAQLEKSRLLSDRFSAERPKGSFSTLEIQRTEQGDSAMYLCASSRGGAAFFGQGTRLTVV.